Sequencing of this T cell receptor beta chain was carried out in a study of preoperative IRX-2 immunotherapy in early breast cancer. Sample treatment: preoperative locoregional IRX-2 cytokine immunotherapy. Preoperative locoregional IRX-2 cytokine immunotherapy was tested in the phase Ib source study. Clones were read by immunoSEQ multiplex PCR, and TCRdb kept only the in-frame ones, dropping some. This table holds 20,000 to 30,000 clones, roughly 75% found once. The CDR3 contains 13 residues. Trimming shortened V by 3 bases and J by 9 bases, and 12 bases separated the two germline ends. Germline assignment: CDR1 SGHDN and CDR2 FVKESK.

The gene calls are TRBV14 and TRBJ2-1; no clear D. Sequencing used lymph node tissue, obtained after IRX-2 immunotherapy. This TCR came from a human donor with breast cancer. CDR3 amino acids: CASSHYKVVEQFF. In DNA, the CDR3 is TGTGCCAGCAGCCACTACAAGGTCGTTGAGCAGTTCTTC.